The 10 T cell receptor beta chains given below trace back to one sample, sequenced in a study of blood T cells in healthy people across ages (dated by TCRdb to about 2015). Libraries were made using 5' RACE. Sequencing instrument: Illumina HiSeq 2500. A second PCR of about 6 to 12 cycles was run with a J-beta primer mix and a sample-barcoded 5' primer. The raw public data were reprocessed by TCRdb itself: fastp quality trimming at Q25, MiXCR clonotype calling, in-frame beta chains only. Every entry covers one CDR3 protein and lists the most common genes and DNA from its rows. Across this sample there are approximately 760,000 distinct CDR3 sequences, with just under 25% seen only once. The ten biggest clones cover 9.4% of the sample. The same data also went into a second study, on T cells of mothers and their children.

The sample taken for sequencing was blood. The source of these receptors is a boy aged 5-17 years in good health.

There are a few counts of this clonotype. The rearrangement joins TRBV11-2 to TRBJ1-1; D ambiguous. The V gene lost 0 bases and the J gene lost 11 bases, with 13 bases spanning the gap. Germline-derived CDR1 and CDR2 are SGHAT and FQNNGV. The CDR3 length is 13 residues. The CDR3: CASSLDRADGAFF. The CDR3 DNA sequence: TGTGCCAGCAGCTTAGACCGGGCCGATGGGGCTTTCTTT.

This chain uses TRBV28 with TRBJ1-1, with 10 bases lining up with TRBD1. The V segment lost 5 bases and the J segment 5 bases; nucleotides outside the gene matches: 8. The CDR3 spans 15 residues. CDR1 is MDHEN and CDR2 is SYDVKM in the germline V gene. In DNA, the CDR3 is TGTGCCAGCAGTCGACAGGGGGCAGGAGATACTGAAGCTTTCTTT. This gives the protein CASSRQGAGDTEAFF.

The chain links TRBV7-9 to TRBJ2-1, with TRBD2 matching over 11 bases. The CDR3 sequence is 15 residues long. The germline V gene encodes CDR1 SEHNR and CDR2 FQNEAQ (reference sequence). With 5 bases clipped from V and 6 bases from J, the junction kept 6 bases outside the gene matches. DNA of the CDR3: TGTGCCAGCAGCAAGATAGCGGGGGGGCTCAATGAGCAGTTCTTC. It is translated as CASSKIAGGLNEQFF.

The chain couples TRBV10-1 to TRBJ2-5; 7 nucleotides align to TRBD2. The last part of the DNA fits TRBJ2-1 better; the J call may be wrong. Looked up from germline, CDR1 is WNHNN and CDR2 is SYGVQD (reference sequence). The CDR3 loop spans 15 amino acids. The CDR3 DNA reads as TGCGCCAGCAGTAGCGTACTAGCGAGCAACAATGAGCAGTTCTTC. Translation: CASSSVLASNNEQFF.

The V and J genes are TRBV20-1 and TRBJ1-1; 8 positions agree with TRBD1. CDR1 is DFQATT, CDR2 SNEGSKA, per germline (reference sequence). The CDR3 sequence is 14 residues long. Trimming removed 6 bases from V and 4 bases from J; junction bases left unmatched: 10. DNA for the CDR3: TGCAGTGCCAGAAGGGGCGACAGGGGCACTGAAGCTTTCTTT. This codes for CSARRGDRGTEAFF.

The chain couples TRBV7-9 to TRBJ2-1; D remains ambiguous. V was cut by 3 bases and J by 5 bases, with 5 bases left in between. CDR1 SEHNR and CDR2 FQNEAQ come from the germline V gene (reference sequence). The CDR3 spans 12 residues. The chain's CDR3 is CASSFLDNEQFF. CDR3 nucleotides: TGTGCCAGCAGCTTCTTGGACAATGAGCAGTTCTTC. Supplemented by reference TRBV7-9 and TRBJ2-1, the full variable domain reads DTGVSQNPRHKITKRGQNVTFRCDPISEHNRLYWYRQTLGQGPEFLTYFQNEAQLEKSRLLSDRFSAERPKGSFSTLEIQRTEQGDSAMYLCASSFLDNEQFFGPGTRLTVL.

This clonotype was detected a few times. The J gene is TRBJ2-6, the V gene TRBV7-9, with D perhaps TRBD1 (8 bases). This CDR3 is 19 amino acids long. The germline V gene has CDR1 SEHNR and CDR2 FQNEAQ (reference sequence). The germline V and J ends were trimmed by 1 base and 0 bases, with 16 bases remaining between them. CDR3 in DNA: TGTGCCAGCAGCTTAGGGACAGGGCGCGGGAGCTCTGGGGCCAACGTCCTGACTTTC. It specifies CASSLGTGRGSSGANVLTF. Using reference TRBV7-9 and TRBJ2-6 for the parts outside the CDR3, the full variable domain is DTGVSQNPRHKITKRGQNVTFRCDPISEHNRLYWYRQTLGQGPEFLTYFQNEAQLEKSRLLSDRFSAERPKGSFSTLEIQRTEQGDSAMYLCASSLGTGRGSSGANVLTFGAGSRLTVL.

Comment on this clonotype: An end of the junction does not agree with germline; a read error may underlie this. DNA of the CDR3: TGTGCCATCGAAGGGGAGACCTACGAGCAGAACTTC. It codes for CAIEGETYEQNF. The chain recombines TRBV10-3 with TRBJ2-7; D might be TRBD1 or TRBD2, each matching 5 bases. Germline V gives CDR1 ENHRY, CDR2 SYGVKD. The CDR3 has 12 amino acids.

The genes are TRBV9 and TRBJ2-5, with 7 bases fitting TRBD2. CDR3 length: 17 residues. CDR1 and CDR2 from the germline V gene are SGDLS and YYNGEE. The CDR3 protein is CPQPPPQRGELGETQYF. The CDR3 bases are TGTCCGCAGCCCCCTCCACAACGGGGGGAACTAGGAGAGACCCAGTACTTC.

This clonotype was counted a few times. This rearrangement joins TRBV20-1 to TRBJ2-7; the match to TRBD2 covers 10 bases. V lost 6 bases, J lost 2 bases, and 10 bases stayed unmatched. CDR3 size: 15 residues. Germline values: CDR1 DFQATT, CDR2 SNEGSKA (reference sequence). DNA for the CDR3: TGCAGTGCGAATGCCGGGACTAGCGAAACCTACGAGCAGTACTTC. It codes for CSANAGTSETYEQYF.